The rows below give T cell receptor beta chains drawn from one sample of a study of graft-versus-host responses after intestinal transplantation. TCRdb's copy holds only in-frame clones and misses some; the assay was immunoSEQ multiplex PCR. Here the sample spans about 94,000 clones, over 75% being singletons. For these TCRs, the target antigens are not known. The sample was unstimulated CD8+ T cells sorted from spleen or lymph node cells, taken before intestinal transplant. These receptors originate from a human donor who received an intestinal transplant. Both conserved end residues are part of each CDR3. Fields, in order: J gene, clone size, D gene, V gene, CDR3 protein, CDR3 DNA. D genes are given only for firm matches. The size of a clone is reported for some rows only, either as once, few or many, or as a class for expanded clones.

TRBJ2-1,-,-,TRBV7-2,CASSLGLGVSVNEQFF,TGTGCCAGCAGCTTAGGCTTGGGAGTAAGCGTCAATGAGCAGTTCTTC
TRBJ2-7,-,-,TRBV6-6,CASSPPQGPSYEQYF,TGTGCCAGCAGTCCTCCTCAGGGGCCCTCCTACGAGCAGTACTTC
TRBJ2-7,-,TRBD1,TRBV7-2,CASSSYTGTGFEQYF,TGTGCCAGCAGCTCTTATACCGGGACAGGTTTCGAGCAGTACTTC
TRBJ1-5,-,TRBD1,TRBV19,CASSVTGGSNQPQHF,TGTGCCAGTAGTGTCACAGGGGGCAGCAATCAGCCCCAGCATTTT
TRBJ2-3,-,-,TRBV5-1,CASSPRYTDTQYF,TGCGCCAGCAGCCCTAGATACACAGATACGCAGTATTTT
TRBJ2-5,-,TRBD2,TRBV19,CASSIGTSSETQYF,TGTGCCAGTAGTATAGGGACTAGCTCAGAGACCCAGTACTTC
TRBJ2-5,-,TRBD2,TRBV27,CASSSGRAGDETQYF,TGTGCCAGCAGTTCTGGGAGGGCGGGAGATGAGACCCAGTACTTC
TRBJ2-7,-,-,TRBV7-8,CASSLGSGDEQYF,TGTGCCAGCAGCTTAGGGTCGGGGGACGAGCAGTACTTC
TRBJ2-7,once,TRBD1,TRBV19,CASSLTQGQSSYEQYF,TGTGCCAGTAGTTTGACCCAGGGACAGTCCTCCTACGAGCAGTACTTC
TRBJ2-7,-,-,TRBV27,CASSLYGNQGYEQYF,TGTGCCAGCAGTTTATACGGAAACCAGGGCTACGAGCAGTACTTC
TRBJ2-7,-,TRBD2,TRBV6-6,CASSYSPSGSYEQYF,TGTGCCAGCAGTTACTCCCCTAGCGGATCCTACGAGCAGTACTTC
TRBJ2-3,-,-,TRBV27,CASSLGDLPDTQYF,TGTGCCAGCAGTTTAGGAGACTTGCCGGATACGCAGTATTTT
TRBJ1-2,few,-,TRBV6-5,CASSYSRANYGYTF,TGTGCCAGCAGTTACTCGCGGGCTAACTATGGCTACACCTTC
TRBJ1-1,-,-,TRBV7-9,CASSLSYTEAFF,TGTGCCAGCAGCTTATCGTACACTGAAGCTTTCTTT
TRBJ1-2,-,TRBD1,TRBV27,CASSLSPTGDYGYTF,TGTGCCAGCAGCTTATCTCCGACAGGGGACTATGGCTACACCTTC
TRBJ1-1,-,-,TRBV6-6,CASSVGGVNTEAFF,TGTGCCAGCAGTGTCGGGGGAGTGAACACTGAAGCTTTCTTT
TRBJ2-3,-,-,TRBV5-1,CASSLGQTTDTQYF,TGCGCCAGCAGCTTGGGTCAGACTACAGATACGCAGTATTTT
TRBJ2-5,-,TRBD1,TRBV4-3,CASSLGTGMRETQYF,TGCGCCAGCAGCCTGGGGACAGGGATGCGTGAGACCCAGTACTTC
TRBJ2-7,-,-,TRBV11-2,CASSLETLYSYEQYF,TGTGCCAGCAGCTTAGAAACTCTCTACTCCTACGAGCAGTACTTC
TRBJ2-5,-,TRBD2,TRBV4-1,CASSRAGVRETQYF,TGCGCCAGCAGCCGTGCGGGGGTTAGAGAGACCCAGTACTTC
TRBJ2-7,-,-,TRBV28,CASSFGDLSYEQYF,TGTGCCAGCAGTTTCGGGGATCTCTCCTACGAGCAGTACTTC
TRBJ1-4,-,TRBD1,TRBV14,CASSQEKQGSSNEKLFF,TGTGCCAGCAGCCAAGAGAAACAGGGGAGCTCCAATGAAAAACTGTTTTTT
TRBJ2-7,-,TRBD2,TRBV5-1,CASSYGLATYEQYF,TGCGCCAGCAGCTATGGACTAGCCACCTACGAGCAGTACTTC
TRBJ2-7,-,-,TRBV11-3,CASSIPFRGANYEQYF,TGTGCCAGCAGCATTCCTTTCCGTGGAGCCAACTACGAGCAGTACTTC
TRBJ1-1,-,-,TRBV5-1,CASSLLGGMNTEAFF,TGCGCCAGCAGCTTGTTAGGGGGTATGAACACTGAAGCTTTCTTT
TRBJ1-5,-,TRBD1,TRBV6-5,CASSSGQGNQPQHF,TGTGCCAGCAGTTCGGGACAGGGCAATCAGCCCCAGCATTTT
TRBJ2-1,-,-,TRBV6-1,CASSEWRDSYNEQFF,TGTGCCAGCAGTGAATGGCGGGACTCCTACAATGAGCAGTTCTTC
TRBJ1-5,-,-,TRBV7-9,CANRTVVSNQPQHF,TGTGCCAATCGAACAGTGGTAAGCAATCAGCCCCAGCATTTT
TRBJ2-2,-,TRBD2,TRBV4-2,CASSQSGGAGANTGELFF,TGTGCCAGCAGCCAATCGGGCGGGGCGGGGGCGAACACCGGGGAGCTGTTTTTT
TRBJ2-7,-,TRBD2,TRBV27,CASSFMRTSGVEQYF,TGTGCCAGCAGTTTCATGCGGACTAGCGGGGTCGAGCAGTACTTC
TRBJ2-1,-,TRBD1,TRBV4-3,CASSQGTGAYNEQFF,TGCGCCAGCAGCCAAGGGACAGGGGCTTACAATGAGCAGTTCTTC
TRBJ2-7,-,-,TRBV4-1,CASSQVHSSYEQYF,TGCGCCAGCAGCCAAGTACACAGCTCCTACGAGCAGTACTTC
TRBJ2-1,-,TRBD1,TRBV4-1,CASSHDPGGETYNEQFF,TGCGCCAGCAGCCACGACCCAGGGGGCGAAACCTACAATGAGCAGTTCTTC
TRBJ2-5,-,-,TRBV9,CASSVQGGQETQYF,TGTGCCAGCAGCGTTCAGGGGGGACAAGAGACCCAGTACTTC
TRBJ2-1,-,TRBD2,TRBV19,CASSQSDGGSYNEQFF,TGTGCCAGTAGTCAGAGCGACGGGGGGTCCTACAATGAGCAGTTCTTC
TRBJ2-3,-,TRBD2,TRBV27,CASSPLGAGATDTQYF,TGTGCCAGCAGTCCCCTAGGAGCGGGGGCCACAGATACGCAGTATTTT
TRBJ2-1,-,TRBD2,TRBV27,CASSPLAGEVIEQFF,TGTGCCAGCAGTCCCCTTGCGGGAGAGGTCATTGAGCAGTTCTTC
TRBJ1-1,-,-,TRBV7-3,CASSLTLVGANTEAFF,TGTGCCAGCAGCTTAACGCTCGTGGGGGCTAACACTGAAGCTTTCTTT
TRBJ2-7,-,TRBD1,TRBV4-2,CASSLEGQVYEQYF,TGTGCCAGCAGCCTCGAGGGACAGGTCTACGAGCAGTACTTC
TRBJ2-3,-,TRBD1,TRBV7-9,CASSLRGTGGTDTQYF,TGTGCCAGCAGCTTACGGGGGACAGGGGGCACAGATACGCAGTATTTT
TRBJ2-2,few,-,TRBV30,CAWDYGAGELFF,TGTGCCTGGGACTACGGCGCCGGGGAGCTGTTTTTT
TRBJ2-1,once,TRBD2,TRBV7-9,CASSRVLSTGGAGDNEQFF,TGTGCCAGCAGCCGGGTGCTATCCACCGGGGGGGCCGGGGACAATGAGCAGTTCTTC
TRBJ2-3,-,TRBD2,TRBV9,CASSVARGSAKDTQYF,TGTGCCAGCAGCGTTGCTCGCGGGAGTGCGAAAGATACGCAGTATTTT
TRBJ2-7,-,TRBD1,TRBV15,CATSRERDRGFYEQYF,TGTGCCACCAGCAGAGAGAGGGACAGGGGTTTCTACGAGCAGTACTTC
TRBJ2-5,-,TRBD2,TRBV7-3,CASSPGTSGEETQYF,TGTGCCAGCAGCCCAGGGACTAGCGGTGAAGAGACCCAGTACTTC
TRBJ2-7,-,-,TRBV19,CASSILFRAGEQYF,TGTGCCAGTAGTATTCTGTTTCGGGCGGGCGAGCAGTACTTC
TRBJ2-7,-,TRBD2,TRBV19,CASSIELAGGYEQYF,TGTGCCAGTAGTATCGAACTAGCGGGAGGCTACGAGCAGTACTTC
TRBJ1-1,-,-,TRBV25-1,CASRTGEDTEAFF,TGTGCCAGCAGGACAGGCGAGGACACTGAAGCTTTCTTT
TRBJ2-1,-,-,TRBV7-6,CASSLGPRKSYNEQFF,TGTGCCAGCAGCTTAGGGCCTAGAAAGAGCTACAATGAGCAGTTCTTC